Below, 24 T cell receptor beta chains from the same sample are listed, as sequenced in a study of blood T cell repertoires in COVID-19 (TCRdb year 2020). Libraries were built with the immunoSEQ multiplex PCR assay. TCRdb took this table from immuneACCESS and kept in-frame rearrangements with V and J called. Such tables lack part of the clones; where checked against another copy, unresolved V genes explain under half of the gap, and the rest is unexplained. The sample table lists about 74,000 clones, roughly 84% of them with a count of one. More than 2.5% of the sample is taken by the ten largest. The sequenced sample was peripheral blood. These receptors originate from a man in his 70s with active or convalescent COVID-19.

The gene calls are TRBV6-5 and TRBJ2-5; 10 nucleotides agree with TRBD2. Trimming took 7 bases from V and 2 from J; bases not matched to a gene: 7. This CDR3 is built from 15 residues. Germline V lookup: CDR1 MNHEY, CDR2 SVGAGI. DNA of the CDR3: TGTGCCAGCACTAGAAGCGGGGGGGCGCAAGAGACCCAGTACTTC. It translates to CASTRSGGAQETQYF.

This chain connects TRBV19 to TRBJ1-5; TRBD1 might be the D (5 bases). The germline V gene has CDR1 LNHDA and CDR2 SQIVND (reference sequence). This CDR3 is 14 amino acids long. The ends were cut back, 6 bases at V and 3 bases at J, with 12 bases in the middle. CDR3 nucleotide sequence: TGTGCCAGTAGCAGGTTAGGGGTCAATCAGCCCCAGCATTTT. Translating it yields CASSRLGVNQPQHF. Based on the CDR3 plus reference TRBV19 and TRBJ1-5, the full variable domain is DGGITQSPKYLFRKEGQNVTLSCEQNLNHDAMYWYRQDPGQGLRLIYYSQIVNDFQKGDIAEGYSVSREKKESFPLTVTSAQKNPTAFYLCASSRLGVNQPQHFGDGTRLSIL.

This clone was picked up a small number of times. The chain joins TRBV5-1 to TRBJ1-2, with 7 bases fitting TRBD1. V shed 7 bases and J 3 bases; nucleotides not matched to a gene: 12. The germline V gene encodes CDR1 SGHRS and CDR2 YFSETQ. This CDR3 comprises 15 residues. The DNA for the CDR3 is TGCGCCAGCGGGGCCAGGGCAGGGGGATACTATGGCTACACCTTC. It is translated as CASGARAGGYYGYTF.

The V gene is TRBV9, the J gene TRBJ2-5; D is possibly TRBD1 (5 bases). The V and J ends lost 0 bases and 2 bases respectively, with 5 bases between them. The CDR3 is 13 residues long. From germline, CDR1 is SGDLS and CDR2 YYNGEE. The CDR3 sequence: CASSVGQQETQYF. Written as DNA, the CDR3 is TGTGCCAGCAGCGTAGGACAGCAAGAGACCCAGTACTTC.

CDR3 region: CASSAVGKDYGYTF. The DNA for the CDR3 is TGTGCCAGCAGTGCCGTGGGCAAGGACTATGGCTACACCTTC. This chain links TRBV2 with TRBJ1-2; D is unclear. The V and J ends lost 4 bases and 3 bases respectively, with 12 bases between them. This CDR3 has 14 amino acids. Germline V gene lookup returns CDR1 SNHLY and CDR2 FYNNEI. The full variable domain, with the rest looked up from reference TRBV2 and TRBJ1-2, is EPEVTQTPSHQVTQMGQEVILRCVPISNHLYFYWYRQILGQKVEFLVSFYNNEISEKSEIFDDQFSVERPDGSNFTLKIRSTKLEDSAMYFCASSAVGKDYGYTFGSGTRLTVV.

This clone was detected only once. The chain carries TRBV7-2 and TRBJ2-1; 7 bases fit TRBD2. This CDR3 comprises 16 residues. After removal of 0 bases from V and 1 base from J, the junction contained 3 bases not matched to a gene. Germline CDR1 reads SGHTA; CDR2 reads FQGNSA. The CDR3 protein is CASSLAGGGSYNEQFF. The CDR3 DNA is TGTGCCAGCAGCTTAGCGGGCGGGGGTTCCTACAATGAGCAGTTCTTC.

A few counts support this clone. CDR3 region: CASSLYRGETQYF. CDR3 DNA sequence: TGTGCCAGCAGTTTATACAGGGGAGAGACCCAGTACTTC. J is TRBJ2-5 and V is TRBV28, with TRBD1 matching over 7 bases. CDR1 is MDHEN, CDR2 SYDVKM, per germline. The CDR3 spans 13 residues. V shed 1 base, J shed 4 bases, and the junction held 0 bases outside the gene matches.

This chain uses TRBV7-2 with TRBJ2-3, with 10 bases matching TRBD2. This CDR3 is built from 16 residues. The ends lost 5 bases at V and 1 base at J; junction bases unmatched: 6. Germline V gene lookup returns CDR1 SGHTA and CDR2 FQGNSA. CDR3 loop: CASSPSSGSRTDTQYF. CDR3 nucleotides: TGTGCCAGCAGCCCATCTAGCGGGAGCCGCACAGATACGCAGTATTTT.

This chain links TRBV20-1 with TRBJ1-4; no clear D. The CDR3 spans 11 residues. The V and J ends lost 5 bases and 11 bases respectively, with 12 bases between them. Germline V gives CDR1 DFQATT, CDR2 SNEGSKA (reference sequence). The CDR3 loop reads CSAGVGGKLFF. CDR3 DNA sequence: TGCAGTGCTGGGGTAGGAGGGAAACTGTTTTTT.

The gene calls are TRBV4-1 and TRBJ2-1; 12 bases are shared with TRBD2. The CDR3 loop spans 17 amino acids. The V and J ends lost 1 base and 7 bases, in that order; junction bases with no gene match: 8. Per the germline V gene, CDR1 is MGHRA and CDR2 is YSYEKL. CDR3 sequence: CASSQGLLAGGRNEQFF. The DNA for the CDR3 is TGCGCCAGCAGCCAAGGCCTACTAGCGGGAGGCCGGAATGAGCAGTTCTTC.

This rearrangement joins TRBV5-6 to TRBJ2-3; 15 nucleotides agree with TRBD2. V lost 7 bases to trimming and J lost 6 bases; unmatched junction nucleotides: 3. From germline, CDR1 is SGHDT and CDR2 YYEEEE. This CDR3 is built from 14 residues. The CDR3 here is CASGTSGGWDTQYF. The CDR3 DNA follows: TGTGCCAGCGGGACTAGCGGGGGGTGGGATACGCAGTATTTT.

As DNA, the CDR3 is TGTGCCAGCAGCTCTACAGGGGACCAGCCCCAGCATTTT. Translation: CASSSTGDQPQHF. V and J are TRBV7-8 and TRBJ1-5; 7 nucleotides align to TRBD1. Unmatched junction bases numbered 4, after V lost 4 bases and J lost 7 bases. This CDR3 has 13 amino acids. Per germline, CDR1 SGHVS and CDR2 FQNEAQ.

This rearrangement joins TRBV9 to TRBJ1-3; 7 nucleotides match TRBD1. Germline-derived CDR1 and CDR2 are SGDLS and YYNGEE. The junction had 6 bases not matched to a gene; V was cut back by 2 bases and J by 4 bases. CDR3 size: 15 residues. The CDR3 DNA follows: TGTGCCAGCAGCGTCTCCGGGACAGCCGGAAACACCATATATTTT. This sequence encodes CASSVSGTAGNTIYF.

The chain's CDR3 is CASSPSFTSEQYF. CDR3 in DNA: TGTGCCAGCTCACCAAGTTTCACGAGCGAGCAGTACTTC. The V call is TRBV18, the J call TRBJ2-7, with unresolved D. The CDR3 totals 13 residues. The germline V gene has CDR1 KGHSH and CDR2 LQKENI. Between the trimmed V and J ends, which lost 2 bases and 6 bases, there was a span of 11 bases. Variable domain in full (rest from reference TRBV18 and TRBJ2-7): NAGVMQNPRHLVRRRGQEARLRCSPMKGHSHVYWYRQLPEEGLKFMVYLQKENIIDESGMPKERFSAEFPKEGPSILRIQQVVRGDSAAYFCASSPSFTSEQYFGPGTRLTVT.

This chain connects TRBV2 to TRBJ1-1, with 7 bases lining up with TRBD1. The junction had 6 bases not matched to a gene; V was cut back by 0 bases and J by 5 bases. The length of the CDR3 is 15 residues. Germline CDR1 and CDR2: SNHLY and FYNNEI. This CDR3 is CASSEARGPGTEAFF. Here the CDR3 DNA reads TGTGCCAGCAGTGAAGCGAGGGGGCCCGGAACTGAAGCTTTCTTT.

This clone has just a few counts. This chain uses TRBV27 with TRBJ2-3; D might be TRBD2 (6 bases). CDR1 and CDR2 (germline): MNHEY, SMNVEV (reference sequence). CDR3 length: 16 residues. Between the trimmed V and J ends, which lost 2 bases and 8 bases, there was a span of 20 bases. The CDR3 spells CASSLVVGGAGSTQYF. The CDR3 bases are TGTGCCAGCAGTTTAGTGGTCGGGGGAGCTGGGAGTACGCAGTATTTT.

The chain joins TRBV11-2 to TRBJ1-1; TRBD1 matches 11 bases. This CDR3 comprises 15 residues. CDR1 is SGHAT, CDR2 FQNNGV, per germline. V dropped 5 bases and J dropped 4; count of bases not matched to a gene: 6. CDR3 sequence reads: CASSRRGTGGTEAFF. The CDR3 DNA sequence: TGTGCCAGCAGCCGTCGTGGGACAGGGGGCACTGAAGCTTTCTTT.

V gene TRBV6-5 combines with J gene TRBJ1-6; TRBD1 is a possible D gene (6 bases). The V gene lost 0 bases and the J gene lost 10 bases, with 16 bases spanning the gap. Germline-derived CDR1 and CDR2 are MNHEY and SVGAGI. The CDR3 length is 16 residues. In nucleotides, the CDR3 is TGTGCCAGCAGTTACTCGAGAGGGAGGGGGGACTCACCCCTCCACTTT. Translated, it gives CASSYSRGRGDSPLHF.

The V gene is TRBV5-1, the J gene TRBJ2-2, with TRBD2 matching over 13 bases. There are 15 residues in the CDR3. CDR1 SGHRS and CDR2 YFSETQ come from the germline V gene. Losses at the gene ends were 7 bases for V and 4 bases for J; bases not matched to a gene: 4. CDR3 DNA sequence: TGCGCCAGCGGCCGGACTAGCGGGGGCACCGGGGAGCTGTTTTTT. It yields the protein CASGRTSGGTGELFF.

V and J are TRBV12-3 or TRBV12-4 and TRBJ2-5; 7 nucleotides match TRBD2. CDR3 length: 13 residues. With 6 bases clipped from V and 1 base from J, the junction kept 2 bases outside the gene matches. Here the CDR3 reads CASRPGGQETQYF. CDR3 nucleotides: TGTGCCAGCAGGCCGGGGGGCCAAGAGACCCAGTACTTC.

The chain carries TRBV6-5 and TRBJ2-7; TRBD2 aligns across 7 bases. With 4 bases clipped from V and 0 bases from J, the junction kept 9 bases outside the gene matches. The CDR3 loop spans 16 amino acids. CDR1 is MNHEY and CDR2 is SVGAGI in the germline V gene. The CDR3 reads CASSSPSGPSSYEQYF. DNA of the CDR3: TGTGCCAGCAGTTCCCCTAGCGGCCCCTCCTCCTACGAGCAGTACTTC.

This clone came up once. V is TRBV5-6 and J is TRBJ2-6, with D unclear. Trimming left V 3 bases short and J 0 bases short, with 13 bases between. Germline values: CDR1 SGHDT, CDR2 YYEEEE. The CDR3 consists of 17 residues. The CDR3 loop reads CASSSGLRSSGANVLTF. DNA for the CDR3: TGTGCCAGCAGCTCCGGTCTTAGGAGCTCTGGGGCCAACGTCCTGACTTTC.

The rearrangement uses TRBV18 and TRBJ1-6; 7 bases align to TRBD1. V shed 3 bases and J 6 bases; nucleotides not matched to a gene: 5. This CDR3 is built from 15 residues. The germline gives CDR1 KGHSH, CDR2 LQKENI. CDR3 DNA sequence: TGTGCCAGCTCACCTGGCAGACAGGGTAATTCACCCCTCCACTTT. This translates into CASSPGRQGNSPLHF.

Only a few counts were recorded for this clone. V is TRBV11-2 and J is TRBJ1-5; 7 bases map to TRBD1. Germline V CDR1 and CDR2: SGHAT, FQNNGV. Unmatched junction bases numbered 5, after V lost 0 bases and J lost 3 bases. The CDR3 has 16 residues. The CDR3 bases are TGTGCCAGCAGCTTAGAAGGGGGCACAGTCAATCAGCCCCAGCATTTT. Translated: CASSLEGGTVNQPQHF.